Listed below are T cell receptor beta chains from one sample, sequenced in a study of spatial heterogeneity in lung cancer. TCRdb re-called the 5' RACE reads through MiXCR, storing one row per CDR3 protein. In the table there are tens of thousands of distinct CDR3 sequences, 12% of which are singletons. Specimen: PBMCs, collected at surgery. The source of these receptors is a male donor with early-stage non-small cell lung cancer. CDR3s include the opening cysteine and the closing phenylalanine or tryptophan. Fields, in order: J gene, clone size, D gene, V gene, CDR3 DNA, CDR3 protein. D genes are given only for firm matches. Size is stated for part of the rows, as once, few or many counts, or as a class when the clone is expanded.

TRBJ1-1	few	.	TRBV2	TGTGCCAGCAGTGCGGGGGCGGACACTGAAGCTTTCTTT	CASSAGADTEAFF
TRBJ1-2	.	.	TRBV7-2	TGTGCCAGCAGCTCCCGGGAAGGAGGGCTTGGCTACACCTTC	CASSSREGGLGYTF
TRBJ2-2	.	.	TRBV19	TGTGCCAGTAGTATTCGGGACTCCGGGGAGCTGTTTTTT	CASSIRDSGELFF
TRBJ2-7	.	TRBD1	TRBV5-1	TGCGCCAGCAGCTTGCCGCAGGGGGAAGCCTACGAGCAGTACTTC	CASSLPQGEAYEQYF
TRBJ2-3	few	TRBD2	TRBV4-1	TGCGCCAGCAGCCAAGTTCCTCGGGGGGGCGGCACAGATACGCAGTATTTT	CASSQVPRGGGTDTQYF
TRBJ2-5	.	TRBD1	TRBV7-9	TGTGCCAGCAGCCCCCGGACAGGGGGGACCCAGTACTTC	CASSPRTGGTQYF
TRBJ2-1	.	TRBD2	TRBV25-1	TGTGCCAGCAGTGAATCGGGGACTAATCTCAATGAGCAGTTCTTC	CASSESGTNLNEQFF
TRBJ1-6	.	.	TRBV20-1	TGCAGTGCGCTACAGGCCCCGGATTCACCCCTCCACTTT	CSALQAPDSPLHF
TRBJ2-3	few	.	TRBV5-1	TGCGCCAGCAGCTTGGCATATTTCAGCACAGATACGCAGTATTTT	CASSLAYFSTDTQYF
TRBJ2-6	few	TRBD1	TRBV6-6	TGTGCCAGCAGTTACATGCAGGGGGCTGGGGCCAACGTCCTGACTTTC	CASSYMQGAGANVLTF
TRBJ2-2	.	TRBD1	TRBV6-5	TGTGCCAGCAGTTACTCGGACAGGGGGACCGGGGAGCTGTTTTTT	CASSYSDRGTGELFF
TRBJ2-7	.	TRBD1	TRBV30	TGTGCCTGGAGTTTAGGGGGCCTGGTTGAGCAGTACTTC	CAWSLGGLVEQYF
TRBJ2-5	.	.	TRBV11-2	TGTGCCAGCAGCTATCAAGGGACCGAACAAGAGACCCAGTACTTC	CASSYQGTEQETQYF
TRBJ2-7	.	TRBD1	TRBV12-3/TRBV12-4	TGTGCCAGCAGTACCCGGGACAGGGGAAACGAGCAGTACTTC	CASSTRDRGNEQYF
TRBJ2-3	many	.	TRBV7-3	TGTGCCAGCAGCTCACCGGGCACAGATACGCAGTATTTT	CASSSPGTDTQYF
TRBJ2-2	many	.	TRBV24-1	TGTGCCACCAGTGATTCGCGGTGGGGAATGAGAAACACCGGGGAGCTGTTTTTT	CATSDSRWGMRNTGELFF
TRBJ2-7	few	.	TRBV5-1	TGCGCCAGCAGCTTGGAGCCCTACGAGCAGTACTTC	CASSLEPYEQYF
TRBJ2-3	few	TRBD2	TRBV9	TGTGCCAGCAGCGTAGTGGTTAGCGGGGGGCCAGATACGCAGTATTTT	CASSVVVSGGPDTQYF
TRBJ2-1	.	.	TRBV20-1	TGCAGTGCTAGACCCTCTTCAGTAAATGAGCAGTTCTTC	CSARPSSVNEQFF
TRBJ2-1	few	TRBD2	TRBV7-3	TGTGCCAGCTCCATCCAACTAGCGGGTAACAATGAGCAGTTCTTC	CASSIQLAGNNEQFF
TRBJ2-2	many	.	TRBV6-2/TRBV6-3	TGTGCCAGCAGTCCTTCGAGGAACACCGGGGAGCTGTTTTTT	CASSPSRNTGELFF
TRBJ2-7	.	TRBD1	TRBV27	TGTGCCAGTCAGGGGGCCGGCTCCTACGAGCAGTACTTC	CASQGAGSYEQYF
TRBJ2-2	few	TRBD1	TRBV6-4	TGTGCCAGCAGAAGGGACAGATACACCGGGGAGCTGTTTTTT	CASRRDRYTGELFF
TRBJ2-1	.	TRBD2	TRBV10-3	TGTGCCATCAGTGGGCCCAAAGCGGGAGGTTGGGACAATGAGCAGTTCTTC	CAISGPKAGGWDNEQFF
TRBJ2-5	few	.	TRBV23-1	TGCGCCAGCAGTCAATCACAAGGGGGAGAGACCCAGTACTTC	CASSQSQGGETQYF
TRBJ2-3	.	TRBD2	TRBV7-2	TGTGCCAGCAGCCTCCGGGACTACACAGATACGCAGTATTTT	CASSLRDYTDTQYF
TRBJ2-5	.	TRBD2	TRBV11-2	TGTGCCAGCAGCTTAGAAGCTGCGGGGGGCCGGGAGACCCAGTACTTC	CASSLEAAGGRETQYF
TRBJ1-4	.	TRBD1	TRBV4-1	TGCGCCAGCTCAGGGGGAGAAAAACTGTTTTTT	CASSGGEKLFF
TRBJ1-2	.	.	TRBV6-1	TGTGCCAGCAGTGAAGTAGATGGCGCCGACCGAAATGGCTACACCTTC	CASSEVDGADRNGYTF
TRBJ2-5	many	TRBD2	TRBV29-1	TGCAGCGTACTAACTAGCGGGGATCAAGAGACCCAGTACTTC	CSVLTSGDQETQYF
TRBJ2-1	once	.	TRBV12-3/TRBV12-4	TGTGCCAGCAGTCGAGGGGGAGATTTCAATGAGCAGTTCTTC	CASSRGGDFNEQFF